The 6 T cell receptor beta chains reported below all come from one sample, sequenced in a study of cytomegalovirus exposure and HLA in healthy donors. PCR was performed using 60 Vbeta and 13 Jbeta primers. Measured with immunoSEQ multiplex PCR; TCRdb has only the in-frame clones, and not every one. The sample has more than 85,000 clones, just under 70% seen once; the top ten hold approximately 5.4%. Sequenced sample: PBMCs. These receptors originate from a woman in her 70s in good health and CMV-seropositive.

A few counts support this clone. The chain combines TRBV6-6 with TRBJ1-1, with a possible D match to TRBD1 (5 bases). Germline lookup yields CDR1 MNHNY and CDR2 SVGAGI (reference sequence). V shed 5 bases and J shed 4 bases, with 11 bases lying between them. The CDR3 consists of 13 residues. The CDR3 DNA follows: TGTGCCAGCAGTCACCTCGGGGGCACTGAAGCTTTCTTT. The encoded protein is CASSHLGGTEAFF.

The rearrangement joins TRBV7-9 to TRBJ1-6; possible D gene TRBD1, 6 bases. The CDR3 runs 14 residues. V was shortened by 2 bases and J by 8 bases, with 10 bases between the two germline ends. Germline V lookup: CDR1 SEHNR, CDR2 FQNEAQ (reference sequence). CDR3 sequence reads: CASSLRDKYSPLHF. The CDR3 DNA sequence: TGTGCCAGCAGCTTACGGGACAAGTATTCACCCCTCCACTTT.

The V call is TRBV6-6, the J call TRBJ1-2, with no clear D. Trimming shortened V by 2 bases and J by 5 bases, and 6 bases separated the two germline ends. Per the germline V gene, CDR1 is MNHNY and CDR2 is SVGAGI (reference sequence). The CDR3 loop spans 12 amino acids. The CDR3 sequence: CASSYGEYGYTF. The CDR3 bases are TGTGCCAGCAGTTACGGAGAGTATGGCTACACCTTC.

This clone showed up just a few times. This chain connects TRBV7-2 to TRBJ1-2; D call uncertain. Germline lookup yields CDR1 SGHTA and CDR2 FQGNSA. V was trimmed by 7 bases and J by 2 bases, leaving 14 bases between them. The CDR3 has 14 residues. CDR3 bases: TGTGCCAGCACCCCCTCGATGGCAAACTATGGCTACACCTTC. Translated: CASTPSMANYGYTF.

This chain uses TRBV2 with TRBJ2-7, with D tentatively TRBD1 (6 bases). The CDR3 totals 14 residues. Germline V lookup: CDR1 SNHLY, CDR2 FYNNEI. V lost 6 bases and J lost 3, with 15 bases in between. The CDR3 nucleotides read TGTGCCAGCAGGAAGGGCAGGGGCATCTACGAGCAGTACTTC. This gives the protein CASRKGRGIYEQYF.

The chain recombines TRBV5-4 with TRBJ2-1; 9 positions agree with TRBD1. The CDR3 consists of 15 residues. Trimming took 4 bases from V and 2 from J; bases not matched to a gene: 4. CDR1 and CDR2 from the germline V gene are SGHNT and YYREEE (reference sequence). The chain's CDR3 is CASSRRDRAYNEQFF. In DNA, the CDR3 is TGTGCCAGCAGCCGGCGGGACAGGGCCTACAATGAGCAGTTCTTC.